This TCR beta chain was profiled in a study of T cells expressing NK-cell markers (TCRdb year 2020). General notes on the study: Fewer than ten donors provided sorted CD3+CD56+NKG2C+, CD3+CD56+NKG2C- and CD3+CD56-NKG2C+ T-cell subsets, whose TCR beta-chain repertoires were profiled. Among the eight sequenced donors, only one was HCMV-seronegative, while the other seven were HCMV-seropositive. The eight sequenced donors were randomly selected healthy volunteers, three men and five women. Illumina HiSeq 2000/2500, MiSeq or NextSeq was used to sequence libraries as 2 x 150 bp reads.

Here is what the overall study found, with its caveats: Those dominant clonotypes were again the most abundant among CD3+CD56-NKG2C+ cells in a few donors, at about 25-65%. It remained unclear whether the expanded NKG2C-expressing T cell clones were specific for HCMV antigens. In several donors, the dominant CD3+CD56+NKG2C+ clonotypes were found to rank among the top 10 CD8+ clonotypes and to make up about 1.0-7.0% of CD8+ T cells.

The sequencing machine was an Illumina HiSeq 2000. TCR beta cDNA libraries were made by 5'RACE template switching that added a universal primer site and unique molecular identifiers. cDNA synthesis was primed from the TCR beta constant segment, followed by two successive PCR amplification steps. As for how the authors treated the data: MIGEC handled demultiplexing of the reads and grouping by UMI, while MiTCR was used to assemble and quantify clonotypes. To remove erroneous sequences, TCR cDNA sequences were retained only when supported by two or more reads. The tcR package was used for downstream repertoire analysis, with clonotypes matched between fractions based on CDR3 nucleotide sequence plus V segment. VDJmatch was used to annotate antigen specificity against VDJdb, with one amino acid substitution allowed in CDR3. Following reprocessing of the reads by TCRdb, the data hold one row per CDR3 protein sequence and no DNA is available. None of the V and J calls come from the authors' own analysis; TCRdb made them. The sample's table lists a count of hundreds of thousands of distinct CDR3 sequences. The top ten clones comprise approximately 7% of the sample.

A remark on this clonotype: The clone's antigen remains unknown.

HCMV serostatus was determined by detecting HCMV-specific IgG in serum with a commercial ELISA kit. Ficoll density gradient centrifugation was used to isolate peripheral blood mononuclear cells from blood. CDR3 length: 13 amino acids, cysteine to phenylalanine. Only the protein is on record. For CDR1 and CDR2, the germline V gene (reference sequence) lists SGHNT and YYREEE. Sequencing was done on a sample of blood T cells: a sorted CD56 or NKG2C T cell subset, CD4+ or CD8+ T cells, or bulk PBMC T cells (not recorded which). The rearranged segments are TRBV5-4 and TRBJ2-1. This clonotype was obtained from a woman aged 18-70 years in good health. The CDR3 loop reads CASSLTHYNEQFF.